This T cell receptor beta chain was documented in a study of blood T cell repertoires in COVID-19. About the research overall: Acute-phase and convalescent COVID-19 samples originated in the United States, Italy and Spain. PBMCs, B-cell-depleted T cells, or T cells were the source of the cDNA or gDNA that made up the material.

The V gene's germline CDR1 is KGHDR and CDR2 SFDVKD. CDR3 length: 14 residues. Deletions cut 6 bases from V and 5 bases from J, with 15 bases between. Sequencing was performed with immunoSEQ multiplex PCR; in TCRdb, only in-frame clones are kept and a portion is missing. The repertoire holds approximately 160,000 clones, over 75% seen once, with 2.8% in the top ten. This clone was found once. The chain recombines TRBV24-1 with TRBJ2-5, with D maybe TRBD1 (5 bases). Sequenced sample: peripheral blood. The sequence derives from a man in his 70s with acute or convalescent COVID-19. CDR3 DNA sequence: TGTGCCACCAGTCAGGGATCCCACGGGGAGACCCAGTACTTC. Translating gives CATSQGSHGETQYF.